Below, 32 T cell receptor beta chains from the same sample are listed, as sequenced in a study of CD8 T cells in ankylosing spondylitis (dated by TCRdb to the late 2010s). The library was built by means of 5' RACE. Sequencer: Illumina HiSeq 2500. The raw public reads went through TCRdb reprocessing: fastp at Q25, MiXCR clone calling, in-frame beta chains kept. Every distinct CDR3 protein forms one entry, paired with its most common genes and DNA. The sample table lists 200,000 to 300,000 distinct CDR3 sequences, roughly a tenth of them with a count of one. Around 3% of the sample rests with the top ten. Material: blood, either unsorted or a sorted T cell fraction (not recorded which). The receptors here all came from a male donor with ankylosing spondylitis or in good health (not recorded which).

The chain joins TRBV6-1 to TRBJ2-7, with 7 bases lining up with TRBD1. J lost 0 bases, V lost 0 bases, and 11 bases had no gene match. The CDR3 loop spans 18 amino acids. Germline V gene lookup returns CDR1 MNHNS and CDR2 SASEGT. The CDR3 sequence is CASSEASADRIGSYEQYF. Written as DNA, the CDR3 is TGTGCCAGCAGTGAAGCCTCGGCGGACAGGATAGGCTCCTACGAGCAGTACTTC.

This clonotype occurred many times. The V call is TRBV7-9, the J call TRBJ2-7; 9 positions agree with TRBD1. The CDR3 spans 15 residues. Germline V CDR1 and CDR2: SEHNR, FQNEAQ (reference sequence). Unmatched junction bases numbered 11, after V lost 5 bases and J lost 6 bases. The CDR3 here is CASSPPGQGSSEQYF. CDR3 nucleotide sequence: TGTGCCAGCAGCCCCCCGGGACAGGGAAGCTCCGAGCAGTACTTC.

This clonotype was observed many times. The CDR3 DNA reads as TGTGCCAGCAGCGCGGTGGAGTACACTGAAGCTTTCTTT. Translated: CASSAVEYTEAFF. The rearrangement uses TRBV9 and TRBJ1-1; D call uncertain. Germline V CDR1 and CDR2: SGDLS, YYNGEE. This CDR3 is built from 13 residues. Trimming took 3 bases from V and 3 from J, leaving 9 bases between them.

The genes are TRBV5-1 and TRBJ2-7, with 9 bases identical to TRBD1. The CDR3 covers 14 residues. V was pared by 3 bases and J by 3 bases, with 4 bases of the junction left unmatched. CDR1 is SGHRS, CDR2 YFSETQ, per germline. As DNA, the CDR3 is TGCGCCAGCAGCTCGGGACAGGGCATCTACGAGCAGTACTTC. The encoded protein is CASSSGQGIYEQYF.

This clonotype was counted many times. The chain recombines TRBV5-1 with TRBJ2-6; D is uncertain. The CDR3 has 14 amino acids. Germline assignment: CDR1 SGHRS and CDR2 YFSETQ. The V gene lost 3 bases and the J gene lost 3 bases, with 7 bases spanning the gap. CDR3 amino acids: CASSSSDGANVLTF. For the CDR3, the DNA is TGCGCCAGCAGCTCGTCGGATGGGGCCAACGTCCTGACTTTC.

This clonotype was observed a few times. The junction differs from germline at one of its ends, possibly a read error. The chain carries TRBV4-2 and TRBJ1-5; a possible D gene is TRBD1 (6 bases). Germline CDR1 LGHNA, CDR2 YNFKEQ. The CDR3 runs to 17 residues. CDR3 DNA sequence: TGTGTCAGCAGCCAAGAGGGGGGGCAGGGACCCTTTCAGCCCCAGCATTTT. Protein: CVSSQEGGQGPFQPQHF.

In this sample, this clonotype turned up many times. The rearrangement joins TRBV6-1 to TRBJ2-1, with 12 bases identical to TRBD2. Per germline, CDR1 MNHNS and CDR2 SASEGT. The V and J ends lost 4 bases and 5 bases, in that order; junction bases with no gene match: 3. The CDR3 totals 15 residues. The CDR3 loop reads CASSATSGSDNEQFF. CDR3 DNA sequence: TGTGCCAGCAGTGCGACTAGCGGGAGTGACAATGAGCAGTTCTTC.

This clonotype was observed many times. The V and J genes are TRBV5-4 and TRBJ1-3; the D gene is possibly TRBD1 (5 bases). Germline CDR1 reads SGHNT; CDR2 reads YYREEE (reference sequence). This CDR3 contains 14 residues. Trimming left V 7 bases short and J 0 bases short, with 11 bases between. The chain's CDR3 is CASRDSISGNTIYF. The CDR3 bases are TGTGCCAGCCGGGACTCAATCTCTGGAAACACCATATATTTT.

The chain joins TRBV20-1 to TRBJ2-3, with 11 positions matching TRBD2. Germline loops: CDR1 DFQATT, CDR2 SNEGSKA (reference sequence). This CDR3 region has 16 residues. Losses at the gene ends were 2 bases for V and 6 bases for J; bases not matched to a gene: 10. The CDR3 DNA is TGCAGTGCTAGATCTGGGACTAGCGGATCGGGGGATACGCAGTATTTT. Protein product: CSARSGTSGSGDTQYF.

The chain uses TRBV11-2 and TRBJ2-3, with 8 bases that match TRBD2. Per the germline V gene, CDR1 is SGHAT and CDR2 is FQNNGV. With 6 bases clipped from V and 3 bases from J, the junction kept 11 bases outside the gene matches. The CDR3 consists of 16 residues. The DNA of the CDR3 is TGTGCCAGCAGTCTTACGACGGGGGGGTGGACAGATACGCAGTATTTT. Amino acid sequence: CASSLTTGGWTDTQYF.

About this clonotype: This may arise from a read error, as a much more abundant clone is one base away. V is TRBV3-1 and J is TRBJ2-3; 12 bases match TRBD2. The CDR3 consists of 15 residues. The germline gives CDR1 LGHDT, CDR2 YNNKEL (reference sequence). The trim removed 7 bases at V and 4 bases at J, leaving 6 bases unmatched. CDR3 protein: CASNWTSGVADTQYF. The DNA for the CDR3 is TGTGCCAGCAACTGGACTAGCGGGGTCGCAGATACGCAGTATTTT.

In its sample, this clonotype was seen many times. V is TRBV5-1 and J is TRBJ2-7; 9 nucleotides match TRBD2. Germline CDR1 reads SGHRS; CDR2 reads YFSETQ. The CDR3 sequence is 16 residues long. J gave up 1 base and V 2 bases, and 7 bases lay outside the gene matches. The CDR3: CASSLQSSGISYEQYF. In nucleotides, the CDR3 is TGCGCCAGCAGCTTACAATCTAGCGGGATATCCTACGAGCAGTACTTC.

This clonotype showed up many times. DNA of the CDR3: TGCGCCAGCAGCCCAACCCGACCCACTAACACTGAAGCTTTCTTT. Translated, it gives CASSPTRPTNTEAFF. The V gene is TRBV5-1, the J gene TRBJ1-1; no firm D call. The ends were cut back, 4 bases at V and 2 bases at J, with 15 bases in the middle. CDR1 and CDR2 (germline): SGHRS, YFSETQ. The CDR3 runs 15 residues.

There are many counts of this clonotype. This chain's CDR3 is CSVERAYNEQFF. The CDR3 region has the DNA TGCAGCGTTGAGAGGGCCTACAATGAGCAGTTCTTC. The chain carries TRBV29-1 and TRBJ2-1, with a possible D match to TRBD2 (5 bases). The ends were cut back, 3 bases at V and 2 bases at J, with 5 bases in the middle. Germline loops: CDR1 SQVTM, CDR2 ANQGSEA. The length of the CDR3 is 12 residues.

This clonotype was seen at least ten times. The chain recombines TRBV5-1 with TRBJ2-7; possibly TRBD2 for D (5 bases). The CDR3 is made up of 14 amino acids. Looked up from germline, CDR1 is SGHRS and CDR2 is YFSETQ. Trimming pared 7 bases from V and 1 base from J, leaving 15 bases between. CDR3 nucleotide sequence: TGCGCCAGCGCCCCCTTTGCGGGTTCCTACGAGCAGTACTTC. This translates into CASAPFAGSYEQYF.

This clonotype occurred many times. The chain uses TRBV20-1 and TRBJ2-2; the match to TRBD2 covers 10 bases. There are 14 residues in the CDR3. Trimming cost V 5 bases and J 3 bases; bases outside gene matches: 3. The germline V gene encodes CDR1 DFQATT and CDR2 SNEGSKA (reference sequence). The CDR3 protein is CSAVAGGDTGELFF. The CDR3 DNA reads TGCAGTGCTGTAGCGGGGGGTGACACCGGGGAGCTGTTTTTT.

This clonotype was observed at least ten times. V gene TRBV5-5 combines with J gene TRBJ1-6; 7 positions agree with TRBD1. This CDR3 is 14 amino acids long. The germline V gene has CDR1 SGHKS and CDR2 YYEKEE (reference sequence). The ends lost 0 bases at V and 8 bases at J; junction bases unmatched: 2. The CDR3 region has the DNA TGTGCCAGCAGCTTGGACAGGGGTCATTCACCCCTCCACTTT. Translating gives CASSLDRGHSPLHF.

In its sample, this clonotype was seen many times. CDR3 protein: CATSGLLAGAEAFF. Here the CDR3 DNA reads TGTGCCACCAGCGGCCTACTGGCAGGGGCTGAAGCTTTCTTT. J is TRBJ1-1 and V is TRBV15, with D possibly TRBD1 on 6 matching bases. Trimming pared 5 bases from V and 6 bases from J, leaving 16 bases between. Germline V lookup: CDR1 LNHNV, CDR2 YYDKDF (reference sequence). This CDR3 comprises 14 residues.

This clonotype was counted many times. The CDR3 nucleotides are TGCGCCAGCAGCTCGGACGCCAATACGCAGTATTTT. Residues: CASSSDANTQYF. V usage is TRBV5-1 and J usage is TRBJ2-3; D not certain. Germline values: CDR1 SGHRS, CDR2 YFSETQ. The CDR3 is 12 amino acids. V shed 3 bases and J shed 7 bases, with 9 bases lying between them. The full variable domain, completed using reference TRBV5-1 and TRBJ2-3, is KAGVTQTPRYLIKTRGQQVTLSCSPISGHRSVSWYQQTPGQGLQFLFEYFSETQRNKGNFPGRFSGRQFSNSRSEMNVSTLELGDSALYLCASSSDANTQYFGPGTRLTVL.

Many counts were recorded for this clonotype. This chain links TRBV20-1 with TRBJ2-5; 7 nucleotides line up with TRBD2. CDR3 length equals 13 residues. Germline V gene sequence: CDR1 DFQATT, CDR2 SNEGSKA (reference sequence). V trimming: 3 bases; J trimming: 5 bases; junction bases outside the gene matches: 6. CDR3 region: CSASGGYSETQYF. The CDR3 DNA sequence: TGCAGTGCTAGCGGGGGGTATTCTGAGACCCAGTACTTC.

This clonotype appeared many times. The chain joins TRBV5-1 to TRBJ2-1; TRBD2 matches at 8 bases. Germline trimming cut 7 bases from V and 7 bases from J; bases unmatched to any gene: 7. The V gene's germline CDR1 is SGHRS and CDR2 YFSETQ. CDR3 length equals 13 residues. The DNA of the CDR3 is TGCGCCAGCGGCCGAGCGGGAGTGAATGAGCAGTTCTTC. It encodes CASGRAGVNEQFF.

This clonotype was detected ten times or more. The rearrangement uses TRBV29-1 and TRBJ2-1; D gene ambiguous. The CDR3 has 10 amino acids. Germline V gene data show CDR1 as SQVTM and CDR2 as ANQGSEA. The V gene lost 8 bases and the J gene lost 5 bases, with 7 bases spanning the gap. CDR3 protein: CSTRDNEQFF. The CDR3 DNA reads as TGCAGCACCCGGGACAATGAGCAGTTCTTC.

This clonotype occurred many times. The rearrangement joins TRBV7-2 to TRBJ2-7, with 13 bases identical to TRBD2. Looked up from germline, CDR1 is SGHTA and CDR2 is FQGNSA. The CDR3 is 18 residues long. V trimming: 4 bases; J trimming: 1 base; junction bases outside the gene matches: 10. As DNA, the CDR3 is TGTGCCAGCAGCTCGGGACTAGCGGGGCCGGAGAGGTCCTACGAGCAGTACTTC. Its protein is CASSSGLAGPERSYEQYF.

This clonotype was counted ten times or more. This chain links TRBV10-3 with TRBJ2-7; 7 bases agree with TRBD2. Germline V gives CDR1 ENHRY, CDR2 SYGVKD. J lost 6 bases, V lost 3 bases, and 5 bases had no gene match. CDR3 size: 13 residues. Written as DNA, the CDR3 is TGTGCCATCAGTGATGGCGGGAGTCCCGAGCAGTACTTC. This gives the protein CAISDGGSPEQYF.

This clonotype appeared a few times. CDR3 nucleotides: TGTGCCAGCAGCCGGGACAGCTATAATTCACCCCTCCACTTT. This translates into CASSRDSYNSPLHF. The V gene is TRBV7-9, the J gene TRBJ1-6, with 7 nucleotides matching TRBD1. This CDR3 has 14 residues. Germline V gives CDR1 SEHNR, CDR2 FQNEAQ (reference sequence). The ends lost 5 bases at V and 3 bases at J; junction bases unmatched: 1.

This clonotype was recorded at least ten times. This rearrangement joins TRBV7-9 to TRBJ2-7, with D perhaps TRBD1 (5 bases). Germline V gives CDR1 SEHNR, CDR2 FQNEAQ (reference sequence). This CDR3 has 15 amino acids. V was pared by 4 bases and J by 2 bases, with 15 bases between. CDR3 sequence (DNA): TGTGCCAGCAGCTCGTTGGAACAGGCCCCCTACGAGCAGTACTTC. It codes for CASSSLEQAPYEQYF.

This clonotype has a count of ten or more. The chain has TRBV20-1 and TRBJ2-1; the D gene could be TRBD1 or TRBD2 (5 bases each). Trimming took off 2 bases at V and 0 bases at J, with 11 bases between the two ends. Germline assignment: CDR1 DFQATT and CDR2 SNEGSKA (reference sequence). The CDR3 runs 15 residues. CDR3 bases: TGCAGTGCTAGACTCCCCGGGGCCTCCTACAATGAGCAGTTCTTC. Amino acids: CSARLPGASYNEQFF.

This clonotype was picked up many times. The V call is TRBV29-1, the J call TRBJ1-2; D unresolved. Germline CDR1 is SQVTM and CDR2 is ANQGSEA. This CDR3 has 13 residues. V lost 3 bases, J lost 7 bases, and 15 bases lay in between. CDR3 sequence reads: CSVESGNPSGYTF. CDR3 bases: TGCAGCGTTGAGAGTGGTAACCCTAGTGGCTACACCTTC.

This clonotype occurred many times. The chain links TRBV5-1 to TRBJ2-3, with 13 nucleotides matching TRBD2. Germline V gene lookup returns CDR1 SGHRS and CDR2 YFSETQ. The CDR3 has 16 residues. With 4 bases clipped from V and 2 bases from J, the junction kept 4 bases outside the gene matches. The CDR3 nucleotides are TGCGCCAGCAGCATCGGACTAGCGGGGGTCACAGATACGCAGTATTTT. It codes for CASSIGLAGVTDTQYF. The variable domain in full, completed from reference TRBV5-1 and TRBJ2-3, reads KAGVTQTPRYLIKTRGQQVTLSCSPISGHRSVSWYQQTPGQGLQFLFEYFSETQRNKGNFPGRFSGRQFSNSRSEMNVSTLELGDSALYLCASSIGLAGVTDTQYFGPGTRLTVL.

This clonotype has ten or more counts. The V and J genes are TRBV3-1 and TRBJ2-7; 10 bases line up with TRBD1. J lost 3 bases, V lost 1 base, and 0 bases had no gene match. The CDR3 spans 14 residues. Germline V lookup: CDR1 LGHDT, CDR2 YNNKEL (reference sequence). As DNA, the CDR3 is TGTGCCAGCAGCCAAGGGACAGGGGGCTACGAGCAGTACTTC. Amino acids: CASSQGTGGYEQYF.

This clonotype has ten or more counts. The V and J genes are TRBV30 and TRBJ2-1; D is possibly TRBD1 (7 bases). Germline-derived CDR1 and CDR2 are GTSNPN and SVGIG (reference sequence). This CDR3 region has 13 residues. V lost 1 base and J lost 8, with 12 bases in between. This CDR3 is CAWSGTRGDEQFF. Written as DNA, the CDR3 is TGTGCCTGGAGTGGAACCAGGGGGGATGAGCAGTTCTTC.

This clonotype came up many times. The CDR3 loop is CASSLGQKDTQYF. The CDR3 DNA reads as TGTGCCAGCAGCTTAGGCCAAAAAGATACGCAGTATTTT. The chain recombines TRBV11-2 with TRBJ2-3; no definite D call. V was shortened by 1 base and J by 5 bases, with 7 bases between the two germline ends. CDR1 and CDR2 (germline): SGHAT, FQNNGV. The CDR3 runs to 13 residues. Drawing the rest from reference TRBV11-2 and TRBJ2-3, the complete variable domain is EAGVAQSPRYKIIEKRQSVAFWCNPISGHATLYWYQQILGQGPKLLIQFQNNGVVDDSQLPKDRFSAERLKGVDSTLKIQPAKLEDSAVYLCASSLGQKDTQYFGPGTRLTVL.